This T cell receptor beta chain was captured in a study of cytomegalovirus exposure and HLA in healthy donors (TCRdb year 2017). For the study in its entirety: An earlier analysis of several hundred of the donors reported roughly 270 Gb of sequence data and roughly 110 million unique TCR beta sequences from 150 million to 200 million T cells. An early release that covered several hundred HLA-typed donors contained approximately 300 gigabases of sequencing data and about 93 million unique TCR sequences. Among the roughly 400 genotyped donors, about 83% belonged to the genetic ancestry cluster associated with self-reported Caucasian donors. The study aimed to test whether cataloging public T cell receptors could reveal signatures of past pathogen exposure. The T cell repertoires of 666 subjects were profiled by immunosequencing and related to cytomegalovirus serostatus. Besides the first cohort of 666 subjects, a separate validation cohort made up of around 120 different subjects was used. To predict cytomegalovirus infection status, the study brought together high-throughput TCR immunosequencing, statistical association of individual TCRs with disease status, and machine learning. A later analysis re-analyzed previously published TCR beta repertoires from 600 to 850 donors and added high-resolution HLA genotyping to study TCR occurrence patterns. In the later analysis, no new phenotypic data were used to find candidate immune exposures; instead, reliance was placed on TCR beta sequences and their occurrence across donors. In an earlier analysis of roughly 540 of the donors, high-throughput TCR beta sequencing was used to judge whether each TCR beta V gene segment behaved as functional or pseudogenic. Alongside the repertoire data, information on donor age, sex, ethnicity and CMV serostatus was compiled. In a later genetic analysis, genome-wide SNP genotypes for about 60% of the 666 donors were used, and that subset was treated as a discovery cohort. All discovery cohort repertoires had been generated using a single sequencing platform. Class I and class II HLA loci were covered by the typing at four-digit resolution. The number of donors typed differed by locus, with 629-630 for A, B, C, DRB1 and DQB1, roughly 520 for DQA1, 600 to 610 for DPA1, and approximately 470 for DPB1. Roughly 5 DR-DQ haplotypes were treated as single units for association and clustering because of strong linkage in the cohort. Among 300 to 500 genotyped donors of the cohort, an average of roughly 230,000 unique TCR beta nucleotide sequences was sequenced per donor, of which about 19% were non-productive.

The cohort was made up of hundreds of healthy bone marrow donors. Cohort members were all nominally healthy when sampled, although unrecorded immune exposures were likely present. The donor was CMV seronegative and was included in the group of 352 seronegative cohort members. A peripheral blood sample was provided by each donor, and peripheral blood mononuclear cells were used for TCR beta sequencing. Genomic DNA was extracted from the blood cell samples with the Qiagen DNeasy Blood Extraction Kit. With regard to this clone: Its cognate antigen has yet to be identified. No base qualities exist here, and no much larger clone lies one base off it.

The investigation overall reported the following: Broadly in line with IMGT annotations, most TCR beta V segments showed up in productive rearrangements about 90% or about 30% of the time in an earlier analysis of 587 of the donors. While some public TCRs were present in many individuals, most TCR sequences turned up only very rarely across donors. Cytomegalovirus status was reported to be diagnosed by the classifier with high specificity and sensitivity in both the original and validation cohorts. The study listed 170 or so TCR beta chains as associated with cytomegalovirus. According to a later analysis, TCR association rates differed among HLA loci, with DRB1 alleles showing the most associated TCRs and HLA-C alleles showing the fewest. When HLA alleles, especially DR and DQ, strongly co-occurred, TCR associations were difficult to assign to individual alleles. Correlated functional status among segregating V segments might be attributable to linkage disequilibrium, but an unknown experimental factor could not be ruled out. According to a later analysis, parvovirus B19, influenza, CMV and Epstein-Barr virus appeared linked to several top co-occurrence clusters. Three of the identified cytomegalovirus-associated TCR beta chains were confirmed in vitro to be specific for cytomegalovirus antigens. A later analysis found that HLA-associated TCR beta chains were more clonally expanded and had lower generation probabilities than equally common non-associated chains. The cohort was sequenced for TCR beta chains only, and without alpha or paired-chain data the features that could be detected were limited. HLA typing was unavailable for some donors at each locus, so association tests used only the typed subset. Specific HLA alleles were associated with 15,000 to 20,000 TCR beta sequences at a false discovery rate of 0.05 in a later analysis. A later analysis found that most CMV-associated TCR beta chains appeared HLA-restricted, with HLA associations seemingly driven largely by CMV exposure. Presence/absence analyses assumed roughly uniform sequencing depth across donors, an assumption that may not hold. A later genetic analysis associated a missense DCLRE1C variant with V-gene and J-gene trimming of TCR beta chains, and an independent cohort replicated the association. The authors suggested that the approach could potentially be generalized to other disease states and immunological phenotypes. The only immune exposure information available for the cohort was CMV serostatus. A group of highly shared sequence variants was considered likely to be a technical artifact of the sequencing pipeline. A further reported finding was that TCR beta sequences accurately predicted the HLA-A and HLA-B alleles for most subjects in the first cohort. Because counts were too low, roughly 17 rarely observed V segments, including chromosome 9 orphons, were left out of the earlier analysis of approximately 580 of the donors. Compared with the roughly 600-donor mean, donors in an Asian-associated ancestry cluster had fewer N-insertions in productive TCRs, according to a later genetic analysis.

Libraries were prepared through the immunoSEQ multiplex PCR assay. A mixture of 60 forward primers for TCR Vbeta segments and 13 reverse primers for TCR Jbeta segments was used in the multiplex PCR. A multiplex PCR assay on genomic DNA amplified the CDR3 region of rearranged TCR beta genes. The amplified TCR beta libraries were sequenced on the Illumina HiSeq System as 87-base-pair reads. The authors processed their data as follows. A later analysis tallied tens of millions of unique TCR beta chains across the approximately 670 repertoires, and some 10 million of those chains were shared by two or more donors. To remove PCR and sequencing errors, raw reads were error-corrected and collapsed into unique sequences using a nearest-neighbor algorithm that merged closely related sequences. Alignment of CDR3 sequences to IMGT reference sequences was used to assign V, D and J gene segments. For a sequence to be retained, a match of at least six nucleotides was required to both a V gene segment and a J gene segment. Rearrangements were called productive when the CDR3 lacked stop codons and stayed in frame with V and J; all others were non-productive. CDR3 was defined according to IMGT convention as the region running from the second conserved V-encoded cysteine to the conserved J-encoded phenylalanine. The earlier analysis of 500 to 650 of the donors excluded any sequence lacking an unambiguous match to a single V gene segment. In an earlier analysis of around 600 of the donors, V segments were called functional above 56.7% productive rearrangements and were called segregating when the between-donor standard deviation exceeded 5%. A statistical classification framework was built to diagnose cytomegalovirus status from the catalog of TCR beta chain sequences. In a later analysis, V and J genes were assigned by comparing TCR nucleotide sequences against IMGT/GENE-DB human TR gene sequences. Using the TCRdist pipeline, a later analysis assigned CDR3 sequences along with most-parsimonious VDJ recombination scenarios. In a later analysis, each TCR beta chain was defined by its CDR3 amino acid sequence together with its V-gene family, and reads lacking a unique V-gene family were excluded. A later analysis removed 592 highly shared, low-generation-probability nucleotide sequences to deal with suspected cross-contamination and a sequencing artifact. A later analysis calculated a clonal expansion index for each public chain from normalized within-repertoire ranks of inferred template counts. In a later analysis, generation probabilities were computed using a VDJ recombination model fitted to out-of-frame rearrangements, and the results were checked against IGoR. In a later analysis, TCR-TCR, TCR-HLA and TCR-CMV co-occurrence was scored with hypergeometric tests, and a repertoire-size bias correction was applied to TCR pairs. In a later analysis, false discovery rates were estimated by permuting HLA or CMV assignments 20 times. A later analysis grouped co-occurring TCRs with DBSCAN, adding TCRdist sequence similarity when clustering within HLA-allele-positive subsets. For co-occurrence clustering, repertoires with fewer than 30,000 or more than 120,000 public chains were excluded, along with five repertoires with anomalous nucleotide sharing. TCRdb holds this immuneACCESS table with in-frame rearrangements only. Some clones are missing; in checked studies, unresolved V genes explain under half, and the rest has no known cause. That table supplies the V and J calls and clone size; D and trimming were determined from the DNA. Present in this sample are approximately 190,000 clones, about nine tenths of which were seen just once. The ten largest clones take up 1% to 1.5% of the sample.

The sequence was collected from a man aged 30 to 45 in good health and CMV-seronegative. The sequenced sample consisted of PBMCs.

The DNA sequence is TGCGCCAGCAGCCAAGAAGGGAGAGGTACACCAAATGAAAAACTGTTTTTT. It is translated as CASSQEGRGTPNEKLFF. This sequence uses TRBV4-1 and TRBJ1-4, with the D gene call left open. V is cut by 0 bases and J by 5 bases, and the space between the germline ends is 16 bases. CDR1 and CDR2 (MGHRA, YSYEKL) derive from the germline V gene. Inclusive of the bounding cysteine and phenylalanine, the CDR3 is 17 residues long. Only the CDR3 part of the read is kept: 51 bases, read in frame from the first base.